The following is a T cell receptor (beta chain) sequence with its context. Its antigen is unknown. The sample originates from a study of a mutant IDH1 vaccine in newly diagnosed glioma. Indicated time point: week 5, during vaccination. Every vaccination contained 300 ug of the mutant IDH1 20-mer peptide and was paired with topical imiquimod. Some clones are missing from TCRdb's copy, which holds only in-frame ones; the method was immunoSEQ multiplex PCR. The table lists more than 40,000 clones, around four fifths of them singletons. V trimming: 3 bases; J trimming: 4 bases; junction bases outside the gene matches: 5. Looked up from germline, CDR1 is ENHRY and CDR2 is SYGVKD. The CDR3 runs 14 residues.

Sequencing was performed on PBMCs, taken from a glioma patient whose treatment included an IDH1 peptide vaccine. V is TRBV10-3 and J is TRBJ1-1; 7 nucleotides agree with TRBD1. The receptor was derived from a woman in her forties with glioma. Here the CDR3 reads CAISDQGVGTEAFF. The CDR3 DNA is TGTGCCATCAGTGATCAGGGGGTGGGCACTGAAGCTTTCTTT.